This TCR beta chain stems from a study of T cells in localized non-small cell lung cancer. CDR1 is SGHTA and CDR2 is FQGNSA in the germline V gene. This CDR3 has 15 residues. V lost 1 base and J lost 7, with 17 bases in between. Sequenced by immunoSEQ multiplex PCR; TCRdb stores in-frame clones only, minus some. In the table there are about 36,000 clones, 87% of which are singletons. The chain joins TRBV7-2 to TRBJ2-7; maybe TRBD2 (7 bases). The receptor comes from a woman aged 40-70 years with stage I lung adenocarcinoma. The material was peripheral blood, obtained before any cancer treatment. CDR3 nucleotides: TGTGCCAGCAGCTTAGTTGGTGGGGGGGCTGGAGAGCAGTACTTC. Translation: CASSLVGGGAGEQYF. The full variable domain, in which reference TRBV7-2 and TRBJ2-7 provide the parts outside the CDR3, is GAGVSQSPSNKVTEKGKDVELRCDPISGHTALYWYRQSLGQGLEFLIYFQGNSAPDKSGLPSDRFSAERTGGSVSTLTIQRTQQEDSAVYLCASSLVGGGAGEQYFGPGTRLTVT.